The 6 T cell receptor beta chains given below trace back to one sample, sequenced in a study of T cell responses to AZD1222 COVID-19 vaccine. The assay was immunoSEQ multiplex PCR, and TCRdb's table has in-frame clones only and misses some. The sample contains more than 150,000 clones, 92% of which appear only once. Sequencing used peripheral blood, obtained on day 0 of AZD1222 vaccination. The receptors originated from an adult in good health.

The table lists this clone with a count of one. V is TRBV6-5 and J is TRBJ1-6, with 7 nucleotides matching TRBD1. CDR3 length: 15 amino acids. Germline V CDR1 and CDR2: MNHEY, SVGAGI. J lost 11 bases, V lost 0 bases, and 7 bases had no gene match. The CDR3 protein is CASSYSRTGAAPLHF. The CDR3 bases are TGTGCCAGCAGTTACTCCAGGACAGGAGCTGCACCCCTCCACTTT.

The rearrangement links TRBV28 to TRBJ2-7, with D perhaps TRBD2 (5 bases). Germline CDR1 is MDHEN and CDR2 is SYDVKM. V gave up 2 bases and J gave up 6 bases, with 11 bases separating them. The CDR3 covers 13 residues. CDR3 region: CASSLRGSIEQYV. The CDR3, as DNA: TGTGCCAGCAGTTTAAGAGGGTCGATCGAGCAGTACGTC.

DNA for the CDR3: TGTGCCAGCACCCCGCGGACTAGCGGGAGAGGGGTGACCCAGTACTTC. It encodes CASTPRTSGRGVTQYF. The chain has TRBV3-1 (or the pseudogene TRBV3-2) and TRBJ2-5; 13 nucleotides agree with TRBD2. Germline V gene lookup returns CDR1 LGHDT and CDR2 YNNKEL (reference sequence). CDR3 size: 16 residues. V dropped 7 bases and J dropped 7; count of bases not matched to a gene: 12.

J is TRBJ1-1 and V is TRBV5-6, with 7 positions matching TRBD1. The CDR3 sequence is 12 residues long. V lost 4 bases, J lost 7 bases, and 4 bases stayed unmatched. Germline CDR1 reads SGHDT; CDR2 reads YYEEEE. CDR3: CASSLGQYEAFF. CDR3 in DNA: TGTGCCAGCAGCCTGGGACAGTATGAAGCTTTCTTT.

The V gene is TRBV7-9, the J gene TRBJ1-2, with D unresolved. The V and J ends lost 2 bases and 6 bases respectively, with 7 bases between them. Germline values: CDR1 SEHNR, CDR2 FQNEAQ (reference sequence). This CDR3 has 12 residues. The CDR3 is CASSLSVDGYTF. CDR3 DNA: TGTGCCAGCAGCTTATCAGTTGATGGCTACACCTTC.

The V and J genes are TRBV6-1 and TRBJ2-2; D is unresolved. Per the germline V gene, CDR1 is MNHNS and CDR2 is SASEGT. This CDR3 is 18 amino acids long. The V end was cut by 3 bases, the J end by 7 bases, with 24 bases between. The CDR3 spells CASSDNVAWARRNGELFF. The CDR3 DNA reads as TGTGCCAGCAGTGATAACGTAGCTTGGGCGCGCCGTAACGGGGAGCTGTTTTTT.